Listed below are T cell receptor beta chains from one sample, sequenced in a study of shared clonotypes between healthy human individuals. Repertoires were generated with immunoSEQ multiplex PCR, while TCRdb's copy carries only in-frame clones and drops some. This sample carries about 2.4 million clones, 93% of them seen once, and the ten largest clones take around 0.37%. The specimen was naive CD4+ T cells from PBMCs. These receptors were obtained from a man aged 18 to 29 in good health. Some clones in this sample may be carry-over from other donors' samples. Each CDR3 is given with its conserved first and last residue. The D gene is left open where the match is weak. Clone sizes are given selectively: once, few, many, or a class where the clone is expanded.

CDR3nt: TGTGCCAGCAGCTTCATCCGGGACAGGGCTTACGAGCAGTACTTC
CDR3aa: CASSFIRDRAYEQYF
d_gene: TRBD1
abundance: -
j_gene: TRBJ2-7
v_gene: TRBV5-5

CDR3nt: TGCAGCGTTGAAGGATGGGGAGAGCGCGGCTACACCTTC
CDR3aa: CSVEGWGERGYTF
d_gene: -
abundance: -
j_gene: TRBJ1-2
v_gene: TRBV29-1

CDR3nt: TGCGCCAGCAGCCCATCCAATAATTCACCCCTCCACTTT
CDR3aa: CASSPSNNSPLHF
d_gene: -
abundance: -
j_gene: TRBJ1-6
v_gene: TRBV5-1

CDR3nt: TGTGCCAGCAGCTTAGCGACGGGGAGGGCCACTGAAGCTTTCTTT
CDR3aa: CASSLATGRATEAFF
d_gene: -
abundance: once
j_gene: TRBJ1-1
v_gene: TRBV7-2

CDR3nt: TGCGCCAGCAGAGAAGCCCTTTTGAACACTGAAGCTTTCTTT
CDR3aa: CASREALLNTEAFF
d_gene: -
abundance: -
j_gene: TRBJ1-1
v_gene: TRBV5-1

CDR3nt: TGTGCCAGCAGTCTGGGACTAGCGGTTACAGATACGCAGTATTTT
CDR3aa: CASSLGLAVTDTQYF
d_gene: TRBD2
abundance: -
j_gene: TRBJ2-3
v_gene: TRBV6-6

CDR3nt: TGTGCCAGCAGCTCCGGACAGGTTTCCATGAACACTGAAGCTTTCTTT
CDR3aa: CASSSGQVSMNTEAFF
d_gene: TRBD1
abundance: -
j_gene: TRBJ1-1
v_gene: TRBV7-9

CDR3nt: TGTGCCAGCAGCCCCGACAGGGTCAGCTCCTACAATGAGCAGTTCTTC
CDR3aa: CASSPDRVSSYNEQFF
d_gene: TRBD1
abundance: -
j_gene: TRBJ2-1
v_gene: TRBV7-8

CDR3nt: TGTGCCAGCAGCTCCCCTGACAATGAGCAGTTCTTC
CDR3aa: CASSSPDNEQFF
d_gene: -
abundance: -
j_gene: TRBJ2-1
v_gene: TRBV5-7

CDR3nt: TGTGCCAGCAGTTTGGGAGGTACTAGCGGGAGAGGTGGAGAGACCCAGTACTTC
CDR3aa: CASSLGGTSGRGGETQYF
d_gene: TRBD2
abundance: -
j_gene: TRBJ2-5
v_gene: TRBV2

CDR3nt: TGTGCCAGCAGCCCCCTCCTCCAGGTGAGCTCCTACGAGCAGTACTTC
CDR3aa: CASSPLLQVSSYEQYF
d_gene: -
abundance: -
j_gene: TRBJ2-7
v_gene: TRBV11-2

CDR3nt: TGTGCCAGCAGCTTAGTCCCGGGGGCAGCTAAGTTATCCTACGAGCAGTACTTC
CDR3aa: CASSLVPGAAKLSYEQYF
d_gene: -
abundance: -
j_gene: TRBJ2-7
v_gene: TRBV11-2

CDR3nt: TGCGCCAGCAGCTTGGCCCCAGATTGGACGCGACCTGGAAACACCATATATTTT
CDR3aa: CASSLAPDWTRPGNTIYF
d_gene: -
abundance: -
j_gene: TRBJ1-3
v_gene: TRBV5-1

CDR3nt: TGTGCCAGCAGACGAAGCCCGACCCGGGACCGCGGTGGGGGGGCAACTAATGAAAAACTGTTTTTT
CDR3aa: CASRRSPTRDRGGGATNEKLFF
d_gene: -
abundance: -
j_gene: TRBJ1-4
v_gene: TRBV2

CDR3nt: TGTGCCCATGGGGTCCAGGGCCGCACTGAAGCTTTCTTT
CDR3aa: CAHGVQGRTEAFF
d_gene: -
abundance: -
j_gene: TRBJ1-1
v_gene: TRBV28

CDR3nt: TGCGCCAGCAGCTCAACAGGGGAGAACACTGAAGCTTTCTTT
CDR3aa: CASSSTGENTEAFF
d_gene: TRBD1
abundance: -
j_gene: TRBJ1-1
v_gene: TRBV5-1

CDR3nt: TGTGCCACCAGCAGAGATATCGGGACGATTAGCTCCTTT
CDR3aa: CATSRDIGTISSF
d_gene: -
abundance: -
j_gene: TRBJ1-1
v_gene: TRBV15

CDR3nt: TGTGCCAGCAGCTTAGGAATTGGTCGTAGGGGCGCAGACGAAAAACTGTTTTTT
CDR3aa: CASSLGIGRRGADEKLFF
d_gene: -
abundance: -
j_gene: TRBJ1-4
v_gene: TRBV7-9

CDR3nt: TGCGCCAGCAGCTTCGGCAGCGGGGTCACCTACGAGCAGTACTTC
CDR3aa: CASSFGSGVTYEQYF
d_gene: TRBD2
abundance: -
j_gene: TRBJ2-7
v_gene: TRBV5-1

CDR3nt: TGTGCCAGCAGCGCCCGTAGCGGGTCAGCGCAGTATTTT
CDR3aa: CASSARSGSAQYF
d_gene: TRBD2
abundance: once
j_gene: TRBJ2-3
v_gene: TRBV11-3

CDR3nt: TGTGCCAGCAGCCGATTTAACTCTGGAAACACCATATATTTT
CDR3aa: CASSRFNSGNTIYF
d_gene: -
abundance: -
j_gene: TRBJ1-3
v_gene: TRBV7-6

CDR3nt: TGTGCCAGCACCCTTAACTATGGCTACACCTTC
CDR3aa: CASTLNYGYTF
d_gene: -
abundance: -
j_gene: TRBJ1-2
v_gene: TRBV6-5